The rows below give T cell receptor beta chains drawn from one sample of a study of blood T cells in healthy people across ages. Using its own MiXCR run on the 5' RACE reads, TCRdb lists one record per CDR3 protein. The sample lists about 930,000 distinct CDR3 sequences, about 29% occurring once. Another study also made use of these data, one on T cells of mothers and their children.

What was sequenced was blood. Receptors originate from a woman in her 40s in good health. CDR3s include the opening cysteine and the closing phenylalanine or tryptophan. Fields, in order: clone size, D gene, V gene, J gene, CDR3 DNA, CDR3 protein. The D gene is left open where the match is weak. Clone size, where shown, is once, few, many, or a class for clones that have expanded.

NA	NA	TRBV5-5	TRBJ1-2	TGTGCCAGCAGCTTGTCCCTTAGGGACCCAATTAGTAGGGACTATGGCTACACCTTC	CASSLSLRDPISRDYGYTF
few	TRBD2	TRBV6-6	TRBJ2-7	TGTGCCAGCATTGGCGCTAGCGGGGGGGGGTACAATGAGCAGTACTTC	CASIGASGGGYNEQYF
NA	TRBD1	TRBV28	TRBJ2-5	TGTGCCAGCAGCCAACCCCTCGACAGGGCGACCCAAGAGACCCAGTACTTC	CASSQPLDRATQETQYF
NA	NA	TRBV5-1	TRBJ2-7	TGCGCCAGCAGCTCCTACAGCAGACAGTACTTC	CASSSYSRQYF
few	NA	TRBV2	TRBJ1-5	TGTGCCAGCAGTGCGCGGTCGGGAAATCAGCCCCAGCATTTT	CASSARSGNQPQHF
NA	TRBD1	TRBV20-1	TRBJ1-5	TGCAGTGCCAGAGGGGGACAGGGTAATATAGTTCAACCCCAGCATTTT	CSARGGQGNIVQPQHF
NA	NA	TRBV7-9	TRBJ1-4	TGTGCCAGCGGGTACGGTAATGAAAAACTGTTTTTT	CASGYGNEKLFF
NA	TRBD1	TRBV28	TRBJ1-2	TGTGCCAGCAGCTGGACAGGGGGCTATCATGGCTACACCTTC	CASSWTGGYHGYTF
many	NA	TRBV12-3/TRBV12-4	TRBJ2-6	TGTGCCAGCAGTTTTAGGAGATCTGGGGCCAACGTCCTGACTTTC	CASSFRRSGANVLTF
NA	NA	TRBV5-1	TRBJ2-7	TGCGCCAGCAGCTTGAGGGGGAGCCTCTCCTACGAGCAGTACTTC	CASSLRGSLSYEQYF
many	NA	TRBV4-1	TRBJ1-4	TGCGCCAGCAGCCAAGGTGGGGGCTCCGGGAAAAAACTGTTTTTT	CASSQGGGSGKKLFF
many	NA	TRBV29-1	TRBJ1-2	TGCAGCGTCCCGTTAGGGGCTGGGACTAACTATGGCTACACCTTC	CSVPLGAGTNYGYTF
NA	TRBD2	TRBV5-6	TRBJ2-5	TGTGCCAGCGGCTCTCTCCTCTTCGGGGGGAAGGAGACCCAGTACTTC	CASGSLLFGGKETQYF
NA	NA	TRBV5-6	TRBJ2-7	TGTGCCAGCAGTCAACGCCCGGACAGAGGCGGGGACTTC	CASSQRPDRGGDF
few	NA	TRBV13	TRBJ2-7	TGTGCCAGCAGCTTAGGTGGCGGGGTTAGAACCTACGAGCAGTACTTC	CASSLGGGVRTYEQYF
NA	TRBD1	TRBV20-1	TRBJ2-6	TGCAGTGCTAGGGACAGGGGATCGGAAGGGGCCAACGTCCTGACTTTC	CSARDRGSEGANVLTF
NA	NA	TRBV29-1	TRBJ2-1	TGCAGCGTTGAAGGACAGCCGTCCTCCAATGAGCAGTTCTTC	CSVEGQPSSNEQFF
NA	NA	TRBV12-3/TRBV12-4	TRBJ2-3	TGTGCCAGCAGCGATTCAAAGAATACGCAGTATTTT	CASSDSKNTQYF
few	NA	TRBV18	TRBJ1-1	TGTGCCAGCTCACCAAGCGCAGGGGACACTGAAGCTTTCTTT	CASSPSAGDTEAFF
many	NA	TRBV10-3	TRBJ1-4	TGTGCCATCAGTCGGGGAAGCACTAATGAAAAACTGTTTTTT	CAISRGSTNEKLFF
NA	TRBD2	TRBV7-9	TRBJ2-1	TGTGCCAGCAGCTTTACTAGCGGGGGCCACTACAATGAGCAGTTCTTC	CASSFTSGGHYNEQFF
NA	NA	TRBV10-3	TRBJ2-6	TGTGCCATCAGTGAACTACTCTCTGGGGCCAACGTCCTGACTTTC	CAISELLSGANVLTF
NA	TRBD2	TRBV5-1	TRBJ2-4	TGCGCCAGCAGCTTGGCTGGGCACGACGAGGCGGGGGAAAACATTCAGTACTTC	CASSLAGHDEAGENIQYF
few	TRBD2	TRBV29-1	TRBJ2-1	TGCAGCGTTATCCCTAGCGGGGTTAGTGAGCAGTTCTTC	CSVIPSGVSEQFF
many	TRBD1	TRBV11-1	TRBJ2-6	TGTGCCAGCAGCCCACAGGGGGCAAGATCTGGGGCCAACGTCCTGACTTTC	CASSPQGARSGANVLTF
NA	TRBD1	TRBV24-1	TRBJ2-7	TGTGCCACCTATGGGACAGGCCGCTACGAGCAGTACTTC	CATYGTGRYEQYF
many	NA	TRBV28	TRBJ1-2	TGTGCCAGCAGTACAGGGCCGGACAACTATGGCTACACCTTC	CASSTGPDNYGYTF
many	NA	TRBV6-5	TRBJ2-7	TGTGCCAGCAGTTACTACTACGAGCAGTACTTC	CASSYYYEQYF
NA	TRBD2	TRBV20-1	TRBJ2-7	TGCAGTGCCAGAGATATACTAGCGGAACCCTACGAGCAGTACTTC	CSARDILAEPYEQYF
NA	TRBD1	TRBV6-1	TRBJ2-3	TGTGCCAGCATCGTGACAGGGGCTAGCACAGATACGCAGTATTTT	CASIVTGASTDTQYF
NA	TRBD1	TRBV20-1	TRBJ1-1	TGCAGTGCTAGAGACGGGACAGGTCTTGAAGCTTTCTTT	CSARDGTGLEAFF
NA	NA	TRBV7-3	TRBJ2-7	TGTGCCAGCAGCTTGGGCACCTCTACGGAGCAGTACTTC	CASSLGTSTEQYF
NA	NA	TRBV10-3	TRBJ1-1	TGTGCCATCAGTGAAGGCCTCACGGAAGCTTTCTTT	CAISEGLTEAFF
NA	NA	TRBV9	TRBJ1-2	TGTGCCAGCAGCCCAAGTTCCGCAATCTATGGCTACACCTTC	CASSPSSAIYGYTF
many	NA	TRBV20-1	TRBJ2-6	TGCAGTGCTAGAGATCCGGGGACTGGGGCCAACGTCCTGACTTTC	CSARDPGTGANVLTF
NA	NA	TRBV28	TRBJ2-1	TGTGCCAGCAGGAGGGGCAGGGTTAGCCCCTACAATGAGCAGTTCTTC	CASRRGRVSPYNEQFF
NA	NA	TRBV20-1	TRBJ1-5	TGCAGTGCTAGAGTCGGGCAGACGGAGGGTCAGCCCCAGCATTTT	CSARVGQTEGQPQHF
NA	NA	TRBV20-1	TRBJ2-5	TGCAGTGCTAGAGATTTCAGGGCCCAAGAGACCCAGTACTTC	CSARDFRAQETQYF
few	TRBD2	TRBV27	TRBJ2-3	TGTGCCAGCAGTCCCTTAGGCGGGGGACCAGATACGCAGTATTTT	CASSPLGGGPDTQYF
NA	TRBD1	TRBV7-3	TRBJ1-1	TGTGCCAGCAGCCAAGGGTCGGGACAGGAAGCTTTCTTT	CASSQGSGQEAFF
few	NA	TRBV29-1	TRBJ2-7	TGTAGCGTCCGGAACACAGCCTACGAGCAGTACTTC	CSVRNTAYEQYF
many	TRBD1	TRBV29-1	TRBJ2-5	TGCAGCGTTGCACGGGACAGGCCCCAAGAGACCCAGTACTTC	CSVARDRPQETQYF
few	NA	TRBV3-1	TRBJ2-1	TGTGCCAGCAGCCAAGGCAGTGAGCAGTTCTTC	CASSQGSEQFF
NA	TRBD2	TRBV11-2	TRBJ2-1	TGTGCCAGCAGTGCGGGGGGATACTATGAGCAGTTCTTC	CASSAGGYYEQFF
many	NA	TRBV29-1	TRBJ2-1	TGCAGCGTTCCGGCCGAAAAGGGGAGTAAAGGCTACAATGAGCAGTTCTTC	CSVPAEKGSKGYNEQFF
NA	TRBD1	TRBV28	TRBJ1-2	TGTGCCAGCAGTTTGATGACAGGGGGCCTCTATTATGGCTGCACCTTC	CASSLMTGGLYYGCTF
NA	NA	TRBV4-1	TRBJ1-4	TGCGCCAGCAGCCAAGATGACGTTAGGGTAGGGGATGAAAAACTGTTTTTT	CASSQDDVRVGDEKLFF
few	TRBD2	TRBV7-9	TRBJ2-5	TGTGCCAGCAGCTTTATAAGCGGGGGTCGATTCTACAATGAGCAGTACTTC	CASSFISGGRFYNEQYF
many	NA	TRBV20-1	TRBJ2-7	TGCAGTGCTAGAGAGGACGGCTCCTACGAGCAGTACTTC	CSAREDGSYEQYF
few	NA	TRBV5-1	TRBJ2-7	TGCGCCAGCAGCTCGGACTCCCCGAGCTCCTACGAGCAGTACTTC	CASSSDSPSSYEQYF
once	NA	TRBV13	TRBJ2-7	TGTGCCAGCAGCTTAAAAACGGGGCCGTTATCTGATGTGCAGTACTTC	CASSLKTGPLSDVQYF
once	NA	TRBV6-2/TRBV6-3	TRBJ2-3	TGTGCCAGCAGCGAAACGGGCAGTCGCAATACGCAGTATTTT	CASSETGSRNTQYF
few	NA	TRBV28	TRBJ1-6	TGTGCCAGCAGTTTATTCCCCACGAGACCCCTCCACTTT	CASSLFPTRPLHF
NA	NA	TRBV12-3/TRBV12-4	TRBJ1-2	TGTGCCAGCCGCGATACAGGACTCTATGGCTGCACCTTC	CASRDTGLYGCTF
few	NA	TRBV5-5	TRBJ2-1	TGTGCCAGCAGCTTGGGAGGGGGGGCCTGGGATGAGCAGTTCTTC	CASSLGGGAWDEQFF
NA	NA	TRBV5-1	TRBJ1-1	TGCGCCAGCAGCGATGACCGTGGGGGGAACACTGAAGCTTTCTTT	CASSDDRGGNTEAFF
many	NA	TRBV29-1	TRBJ2-5	TGCAGCGTTGATAACAGGGCTGGGGAGACCCAGTACTTC	CSVDNRAGETQYF
NA	NA	TRBV27	TRBJ2-7	TGTGCCAGCAGTTTAGAGAGATCAAGGCAGGTCGAGCAGTACTTC	CASSLERSRQVEQYF
NA	TRBD2	TRBV9	TRBJ2-1	TGTGCCAGCAGGGGGGGAGGGAGTTCCTACAATGAGCAGTTCTTC	CASRGGGSSYNEQFF
many	NA	TRBV10-3	TRBJ1-5	TGTGCCATCAGTGAGGAGCCCGGGGGACAGCCCCAGCATTTT	CAISEEPGGQPQHF